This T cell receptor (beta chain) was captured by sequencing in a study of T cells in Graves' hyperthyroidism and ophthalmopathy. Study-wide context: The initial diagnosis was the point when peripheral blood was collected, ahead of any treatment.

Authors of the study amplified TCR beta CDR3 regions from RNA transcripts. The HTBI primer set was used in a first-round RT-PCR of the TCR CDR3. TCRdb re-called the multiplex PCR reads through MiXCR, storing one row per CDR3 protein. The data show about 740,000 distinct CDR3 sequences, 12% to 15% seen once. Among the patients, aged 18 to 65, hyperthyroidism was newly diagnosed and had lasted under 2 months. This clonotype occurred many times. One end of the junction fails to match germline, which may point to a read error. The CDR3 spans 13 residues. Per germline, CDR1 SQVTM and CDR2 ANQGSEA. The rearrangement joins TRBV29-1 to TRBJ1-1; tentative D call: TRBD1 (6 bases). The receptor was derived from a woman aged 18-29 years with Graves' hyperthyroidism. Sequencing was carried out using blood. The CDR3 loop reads CSVAGALKTEAFF. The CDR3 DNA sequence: TGCAGCGTCGCAGGGGCCCTGAAGACTGAAGCTTTCTTT.